This T cell receptor beta chain originates from a study of blood T cell repertoires in COVID-19. Across the study: Specimens from acute and convalescent COVID-19 originated in the United States, Italy and Spain. In each case, the material was cDNA or gDNA derived from T cells, B-cell-depleted T cells, or PBMCs.

The CDR3 consists of 15 residues. In germline, CDR1 is SNHLY, CDR2 FYNNEI. V lost 3 bases, J lost 6 bases, and 7 bases stayed unmatched. In the authors' workflow: Amplified reference gene primers provided the basis for estimating nucleated cell counts. The protocol was immunoSEQ multiplex PCR, while the TCRdb copy is restricted to in-frame clones and leaves out a portion. V and J calls and clone size are given by that table; D and trimming were obtained from the DNA. The sample shows 55,000 to 70,000 clones, around 80% of them seen only once. The sample comprised peripheral blood. The receptor's source is a woman aged 55-70 years with acute or convalescent COVID-19. The chain has TRBV2 and TRBJ1-5; 8 bases are shared with TRBD1. For the CDR3, the DNA is TGTGCCAGCAGTGATGGGTTCCAGGGGGCTCAGCCCCAGCATTTT. It encodes CASSDGFQGAQPQHF.